The text below deals with one T cell receptor beta chain. The antigen is undetermined. This record belongs to a study of a mutant IDH1 vaccine in newly diagnosed glioma. Study-level findings and limits: Pseudoprogression looked unconnected to shifts in top peripheral T cell clonotypes.

This CDR3 comprises 15 residues. Germline CDR1 reads SGHVS; CDR2 reads FNYEAQ. Trimming at V came to 5 bases and at J to 2 bases, leaving 5 bases not matched to a gene. Here immunoSEQ multiplex PCR was the method, and the copy in TCRdb shows in-frame clones only, minus some. The sample yields around 50,000 clones, around 90% seen once. Time point given: week 35, safety follow-up. Every vaccine dose comprised 300 ug of mutant IDH1 20-mer peptide plus topical imiquimod. The material was PBMCs, obtained from a glioma patient whose treatment included an IDH1 peptide vaccine. The receptor's source is a woman in her thirties or forties with glioma. The chain carries TRBV7-6 and TRBJ1-4; 7 positions match TRBD1. This CDR3 reads CASSPDRETNEKLFF. Written as DNA, the CDR3 is TGTGCCAGCAGCCCCGACAGGGAGACTAATGAAAAACTGTTTTTT.